One sample yielded the 28 T cell receptor beta chains listed below, sequenced in a study of blood T cell repertoires in COVID-19. The method was immunoSEQ multiplex PCR; TCRdb's version includes in-frame clones alone and lacks a portion of them. The sample holds a few hundred thousand clones, around nine tenths seen once. Sequencing was performed on peripheral blood. The receptors were gathered from a man aged 60 to 69 with acute or convalescent COVID-19.

Notes on this clone: The sample holds other DNA sequences that translate to the same CDR3. The V gene is TRBV18, the J gene TRBJ2-7, with TRBD1 matching over 8 bases. The germline V gene encodes CDR1 KGHSH and CDR2 LQKENI. The CDR3 loop spans 14 amino acids. After removal of 6 bases from V and 0 bases from J, the junction contained 4 bases not matched to a gene. CDR3 nucleotides: TGTGCCAGCTCGCCAACAGGGGGCTCCTACGAGCAGTACTTC. Its protein is CASSPTGGSYEQYF. The variable domain in full, with the rest retrieved from reference TRBV18 and TRBJ2-7, is NAGVMQNPRHLVRRRGQEARLRCSPMKGHSHVYWYRQLPEEGLKFMVYLQKENIIDESGMPKERFSAEFPKEGPSILRIQQVVRGDSAAYFCASSPTGGSYEQYFGPGTRLTVT.

CDR3 sequence (DNA): TGTGCCAGCAGCGTTAACCCACCAAGAACAGGGGTGGGTAGCACCGGGGAGCTGTTTTTT. Encoded protein: CASSVNPPRTGVGSTGELFF. V usage is TRBV9 and J usage is TRBJ2-2; TRBD1 matches 7 bases. This CDR3 contains 20 residues. V lost 2 bases to trimming and J lost 4 bases; unmatched junction nucleotides: 20. From germline, CDR1 is SGDLS and CDR2 YYNGEE.

This clone appeared a few times. This rearrangement joins TRBV24-1 to TRBJ2-2; the D gene is possibly TRBD1 (6 bases). Trimming left V 7 bases short and J 2 bases short, with 13 bases between. Germline CDR1 is KGHDR and CDR2 is SFDVKD. This CDR3 is 15 amino acids long. The CDR3 region has the DNA TGTGCCACCAGCCTTGGACAGATAAACACCGGGGAGCTGTTTTTT. Amino acid sequence: CATSLGQINTGELFF.

This sequence joins TRBV19 and TRBJ2-6; perhaps TRBD1 as D (7 bases). Trimming removed 3 bases from V and 4 bases from J, with 13 bases in between. The CDR3 is 16 amino acids. Germline assignment: CDR1 LNHDA and CDR2 SQIVND (reference sequence). The CDR3 region is CASSIRGASGANVLTF. The CDR3 nucleotides are TGTGCCAGTAGTATCAGGGGGGCGTCCGGGGCCAACGTCCTGACTTTC.

The chain couples TRBV29-1 to TRBJ2-2; TRBD2 might be the D (7 bases). This CDR3 has 12 residues. Trimming removed 4 bases from V and 6 bases from J, with 9 bases in between. Germline V gene lookup returns CDR1 SQVTM and CDR2 ANQGSEA. The CDR3, as DNA: TGCAGCGTTGCGGGGGGCCCCGGGGAGCTGTTTTTT. Its translation is CSVAGGPGELFF.

This clone appeared once. The chain has TRBV19 and TRBJ2-7, with D perhaps matching TRBD2 (5 bases). Trimming stripped 5 bases from V and 7 bases from J, with 15 bases between. Germline V lookup: CDR1 LNHDA, CDR2 SQIVND (reference sequence). CDR3 length: 13 residues. CDR3 sequence: CASSARQREEQYF. The CDR3, as DNA: TGTGCCAGTAGTGCCCGTCAAAGGGAGGAGCAGTACTTC.

V is TRBV27 and J is TRBJ1-5; D not certain. Germline V gene lookup returns CDR1 MNHEY and CDR2 SMNVEV (reference sequence). Trimming shortened V by 5 bases and J by 1 base, and 27 bases separated the two germline ends. The CDR3 is made up of 20 amino acids. The CDR3 region has the DNA TGTGCCAGCAGTCCCGCTCCCCCGGGTCTCGTTGGCGGGAGCAATCAGCCCCAGCATTTT. Translating gives CASSPAPPGLVGGSNQPQHF.

The chain has TRBV29-1 and TRBJ1-2; 8 nucleotides align to TRBD1. This CDR3 spans 15 amino acids. V lost 6 bases and J lost 3; bases outside the gene matches: 12. From germline, CDR1 is SQVTM and CDR2 ANQGSEA. This chain's CDR3 is CSVTGYRGMDYGYTF. The CDR3 DNA reads as TGCAGCGTGACGGGGTACAGGGGGATGGACTATGGCTACACCTTC.

The chain carries TRBV9 and TRBJ2-7, with D possibly matching TRBD2 (7 bases). The CDR3 has 15 residues. From germline, CDR1 is SGDLS and CDR2 YYNGEE. Between the trimmed V and J ends, which lost 0 bases and 4 bases, there was a span of 14 bases. This chain's CDR3 is CASSVAEGGPYEQYF. Here the CDR3 DNA reads TGTGCCAGCAGCGTAGCTGAGGGGGGGCCTTACGAGCAGTACTTC.

This clone has a handful of counts. At one end, the junction sequence differs from germline, possibly due to a read error. V and J are TRBV4-1 and TRBJ1-6; 7 nucleotides align to TRBD1. The length of the CDR3 is 17 residues. Per germline, CDR1 MGHRA and CDR2 YSYEKL. Here the CDR3 reads CASSQEEGGRYSSPLHF. For the CDR3, the DNA is TGCGCCAGCAGCCAAGAAGAAGGGGGCCGTTATAGTTCACCCCTCCACTTT.

The rearrangement links TRBV28 to TRBJ2-7; 10 bases are a match to TRBD1. The CDR3 covers 15 residues. Per germline, CDR1 MDHEN and CDR2 SYDVKM. The ends lost 6 bases at V and 3 bases at J; junction bases unmatched: 8. The CDR3 sequence is CASRPGTGVHYEQYF. CDR3 DNA sequence: TGTGCCAGCAGGCCCGGGACAGGGGTCCACTACGAGCAGTACTTC. Drawing the rest from reference TRBV28 and TRBJ2-7, the complete variable domain is DVKVTQSSRYLVKRTGEKVFLECVQDMDHENMFWYRQDPGLGLRLIYFSYDVKMKEKGDIPEGYSVSREKKERFSLILESASTNQTSMYLCASRPGTGVHYEQYFGPGTRLTVT.

V gene TRBV9 combines with J gene TRBJ1-3; 10 nucleotides line up with TRBD1. Trimming took 4 bases from V and 4 from J; bases not matched to a gene: 8. The CDR3 length is 16 residues. Per germline, CDR1 SGDLS and CDR2 YYNGEE. The CDR3 loop reads CASSPDRGLGGNTIYF. CDR3 bases: TGTGCCAGCAGCCCCGACAGGGGGCTCGGGGGAAACACCATATATTTT.

The chain combines TRBV5-4 with TRBJ2-3; a weak D match, TRBD1 (5 bases). CDR1 and CDR2 from the germline V gene are SGHNT and YYREEE (reference sequence). V lost 1 base and J lost 0, with 12 bases in between. The CDR3 spans 16 residues. The CDR3 DNA reads as TGTGCCAGCAGCTTGCCAGGGCGTCTGAGCACAGATACGCAGTATTTT. It yields the protein CASSLPGRLSTDTQYF.

The CDR3 coding sequence is TGTGCCAGCAGTTTAGGGACAGGGGGCGGGAGGAGGGCCAAAAACATTCAGTACTTC. This sequence encodes CASSLGTGGGRRAKNIQYF. V usage is TRBV27 and J usage is TRBJ2-4, with TRBD1 matching over 12 bases. V shed 2 bases and J 1 base; nucleotides not matched to a gene: 9. CDR1 and CDR2 from the germline V gene are MNHEY and SMNVEV (reference sequence). The CDR3 loop spans 19 amino acids.

This rearrangement joins TRBV6-2 or TRBV6-3 to TRBJ1-5, with 10 nucleotides matching TRBD1. The V gene's germline CDR1 is MNHEY and CDR2 SVGEGT. The CDR3 runs to 16 residues. V trimming: 2 bases; J trimming: 7 bases; junction bases outside the gene matches: 8. CDR3 coding DNA: TGTGCCAGCAGTTACGTTGGGACAGGGGTCGGGCAGCCCCAGCATTTT. This translates into CASSYVGTGVGQPQHF.

A single count supports this clone. This chain uses TRBV11-2 with TRBJ2-7; 7 bases line up with TRBD1. CDR1 and CDR2 (germline): SGHAT, FQNNGV. The CDR3 spans 13 residues. Losses at the gene ends were 6 bases for V and 6 bases for J; bases not matched to a gene: 8. The CDR3 protein is CASRLTGVSEQYF. As DNA, the CDR3 is TGTGCCAGCAGGCTCACAGGGGTGAGCGAGCAGTACTTC. The full variable domain, its missing parts supplied by reference TRBV11-2 and TRBJ2-7, is EAGVAQSPRYKIIEKRQSVAFWCNPISGHATLYWYQQILGQGPKLLIQFQNNGVVDDSQLPKDRFSAERLKGVDSTLKIQPAKLEDSAVYLCASRLTGVSEQYFGPGTRLTVT.

This clone was recorded a few times. V is TRBV3-1 (or the pseudogene TRBV3-2) and J is TRBJ2-7; possible D gene TRBD1, 6 bases. The CDR3 has 16 residues. The V end was cut by 3 bases, the J end by 2 bases, with 17 bases between. Germline-derived CDR1 and CDR2 are LGHDT and YNNKEL (reference sequence). Written as DNA, the CDR3 is TGTGCCAGCAGCCAGCGACCGGGACAAGGCCCCTACGAGCAGTACTTC. It translates to CASSQRPGQGPYEQYF.

The V gene is TRBV7-2, the J gene TRBJ2-3, with D possibly TRBD2 on 5 matching bases. V was cut by 3 bases and J by 2 bases, with 9 bases left in between. There are 14 residues in the CDR3. Germline values: CDR1 SGHTA, CDR2 FQGNSA. The CDR3 bases are TGTGCCAGCAGCTTCGCTAGCCCCACAGATACGCAGTATTTT. Translated, it gives CASSFASPTDTQYF.

This chain connects TRBV11-3 to TRBJ2-1; a possible D gene is TRBD1 (6 bases). The CDR3 is 15 amino acids. Per germline, CDR1 SGHNT and CDR2 YENEEA. V gave up 5 bases and J gave up 4 bases, with 15 bases separating them. This CDR3 is CASSRDKALYNEQFF. The CDR3 region has the DNA TGTGCCAGCAGCCGGGACAAAGCCTTGTACAATGAGCAGTTCTTC.

V gene TRBV2 combines with J gene TRBJ1-2; 7 nucleotides agree with TRBD1. The germline gives CDR1 SNHLY, CDR2 FYNNEI. The CDR3 is 14 residues long. J was trimmed by 2 bases and V by 6 bases; bases with no gene match: 6. For the CDR3, the DNA is TGTGCCAGCAGCCCGACAGGGCGAAACTATGGCTACACCTTC. Amino acids: CASSPTGRNYGYTF.

The chain combines TRBV5-1 with TRBJ2-1, with TRBD2 matching 14 bases. V shed 4 bases, J shed 4 bases, and the junction held 7 bases outside the gene matches. From germline, CDR1 is SGHRS and CDR2 YFSETQ. The CDR3 extends over 17 amino acids. CDR3 amino acids: CASSGTGLAGVYNEQFF. The CDR3 DNA follows: TGCGCCAGCAGCGGAACGGGACTAGCGGGGGTTTACAATGAGCAGTTCTTC.

This rearrangement joins TRBV18 to TRBJ1-6; 7 bases align to TRBD1. The germline CDR1 and CDR2 sequences are KGHSH and LQKENI. The CDR3 has 17 amino acids. Losses at the gene ends were 2 bases for V and 13 bases for J; bases not matched to a gene: 17. This chain's CDR3 is CASSPTRQGNNLGPLHF. CDR3 sequence (DNA): TGTGCCAGCTCACCAACGAGACAGGGTAACAACCTCGGGCCCCTCCACTTT.

This chain uses TRBV12-5 with TRBJ1-2; a weak D match, TRBD1 (6 bases). Germline CDR1 LGHNT, CDR2 FRNRAP. CDR3 length: 13 residues. V was clipped by 2 bases and J by 4 bases, with 8 bases between them. In nucleotides, the CDR3 is TGTGCTAGTGGTTTGACAGGGTTCTATGGCTACACCTTC. Its translation is CASGLTGFYGYTF.

This chain uses TRBV28 with TRBJ1-1; D is uncertain. The germline V and J ends were trimmed by 8 bases and 7 bases, with 11 bases remaining between them. The length of the CDR3 is 11 residues. Germline V gives CDR1 MDHEN, CDR2 SYDVKM. CDR3 in amino acids: CASRSLVEAFF. The CDR3 coding sequence is TGTGCCAGCCGGAGCCTAGTTGAAGCTTTCTTT.

The rearrangement uses TRBV7-8 and TRBJ2-5; D is unresolved. This CDR3 contains 12 residues. Germline V CDR1 and CDR2: SGHVS, FQNEAQ. The V end was cut by 5 bases, the J end by 5 bases, with 9 bases between. CDR3 in DNA: TGTGCCAGCAGCCAGCGAGCGGAGACCCAGTACTTC. It yields the protein CASSQRAETQYF.

The V gene is TRBV5-4, the J gene TRBJ1-1; tentatively, D is TRBD1 (5 bases). This CDR3 contains 14 residues. Germline V gene lookup returns CDR1 SGHNT and CDR2 YYREEE (reference sequence). Trimming removed 0 bases from V and 1 base from J, with 7 bases in between. As DNA, the CDR3 is TGTGCCAGCAGCTTGGCAGGGCCGAACACTGAAGCTTTCTTT. Residues: CASSLAGPNTEAFF.

The chain employs TRBV30 and TRBJ1-6; possibly TRBD1 for D (6 bases). CDR1 is GTSNPN and CDR2 is SVGIG in the germline V gene (reference sequence). This CDR3 spans 15 amino acids. V was shortened by 0 bases and J by 5 bases, with 11 bases between the two germline ends. CDR3 sequence: CAWSVNRAHNSPLHF. The CDR3 nucleotides read TGTGCCTGGAGTGTAAACAGGGCCCATAATTCACCCCTCCACTTT.

V is TRBV7-9 and J is TRBJ2-2; 11 positions match TRBD2. This CDR3 has 18 amino acids. Trimming took 0 bases from V and 6 from J; bases not matched to a gene: 9. Germline V lookup: CDR1 SEHNR, CDR2 FQNEAQ (reference sequence). CDR3 in amino acids: CASSLARTSGLFSGELFF. CDR3 nucleotide sequence: TGTGCCAGCAGCTTAGCGAGGACTAGCGGGCTTTTCTCCGGGGAGCTGTTTTTT.